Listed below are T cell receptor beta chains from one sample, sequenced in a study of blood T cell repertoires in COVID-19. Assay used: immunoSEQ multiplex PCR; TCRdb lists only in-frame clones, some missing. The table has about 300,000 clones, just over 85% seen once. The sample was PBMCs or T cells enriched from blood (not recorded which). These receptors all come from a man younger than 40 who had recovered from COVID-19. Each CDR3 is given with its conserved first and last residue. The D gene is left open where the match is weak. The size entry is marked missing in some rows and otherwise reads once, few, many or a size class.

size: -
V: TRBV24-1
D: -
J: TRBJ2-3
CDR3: CATSDPQGDTQYF
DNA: TGTGCCACCAGTGACCCCCAGGGGGATACGCAGTATTTT

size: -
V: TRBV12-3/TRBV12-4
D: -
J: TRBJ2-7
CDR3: CASRPSRTYEQYF
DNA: TGTGCCAGCAGGCCTAGCAGAACCTACGAGCAGTACTTC

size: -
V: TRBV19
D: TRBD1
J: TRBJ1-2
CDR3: CASTGQVDYGYTF
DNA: TGTGCCAGTACGGGACAGGTCGACTATGGCTACACCTTC

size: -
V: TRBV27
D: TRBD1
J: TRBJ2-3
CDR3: CAILLSRTGAYTDTQYF
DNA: TGTGCCATCCTTCTCTCGCGGACAGGGGCCTACACAGATACGCAGTATTTT

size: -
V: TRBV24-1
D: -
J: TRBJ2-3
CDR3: CATSDQAADHSSTDTQYF
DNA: TGTGCCACCAGTGACCAAGCGGCGGACCACTCTAGCACAGATACGCAGTATTTT

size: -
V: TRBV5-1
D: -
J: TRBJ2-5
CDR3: CASSLETGLQETQYF
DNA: TGCGCCAGCAGCTTGGAAACAGGGCTCCAGGAGACCCAGTACTTC

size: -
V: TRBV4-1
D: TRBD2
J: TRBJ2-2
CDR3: CASSQDRASGSPGELFF
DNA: TGCGCCAGCAGCCAAGATCGGGCTAGCGGGTCCCCCGGGGAGCTGTTTTTT

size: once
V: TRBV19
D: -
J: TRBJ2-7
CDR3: CASTLTAATYEQYF
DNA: TGTGCCAGTACTTTGACAGCCGCCACCTACGAGCAGTACTTC

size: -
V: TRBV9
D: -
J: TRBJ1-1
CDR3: CASSDKSVAVPVEAFF
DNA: TGTGCCAGCAGTGATAAAAGTGTGGCGGTTCCGGTTGAAGCTTTCTTT

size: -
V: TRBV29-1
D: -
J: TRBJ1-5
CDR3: CSVEERTGQPQHF
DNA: TGCAGCGTTGAAGAGCGGACGGGACAGCCCCAGCATTTT

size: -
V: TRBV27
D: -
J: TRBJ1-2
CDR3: CASSFGGEGYTF
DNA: TGTGCCAGCAGTTTCGGAGGGGAAGGCTACACCTTC

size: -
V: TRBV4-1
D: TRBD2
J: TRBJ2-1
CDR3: CASSQTSGGRNEQFF
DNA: TGCGCCAGCAGCCAGACTAGCGGGGGAAGAAATGAGCAGTTCTTC

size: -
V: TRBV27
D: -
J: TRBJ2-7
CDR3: CASRKQGSEQYF
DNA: TGTGCCAGCAGAAAACAGGGATCCGAGCAGTACTTC

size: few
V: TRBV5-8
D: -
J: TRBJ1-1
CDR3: CASSAITGSNTEAFF
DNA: TGTGCCAGCAGCGCGATAACAGGTTCGAACACTGAAGCTTTCTTT

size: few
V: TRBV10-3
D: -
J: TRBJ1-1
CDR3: CAILEGGGTEAFF
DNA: TGTGCCATCTTGGAGGGCGGAGGCACTGAAGCTTTCTTT

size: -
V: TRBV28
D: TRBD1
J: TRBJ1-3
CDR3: CASSLAGGSGNTIYF
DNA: TGTGCCAGCAGTTTAGCAGGGGGCTCTGGAAACACCATATATTTT

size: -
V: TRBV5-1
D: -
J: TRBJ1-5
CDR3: CASSSEGGNQPQHF
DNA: TGCGCCAGCAGCTCCGAGGGGGGCAATCAGCCCCAGCATTTT

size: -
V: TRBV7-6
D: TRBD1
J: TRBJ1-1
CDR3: CASSRQGRMNTEAFF
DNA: TGTGCCAGCAGCAGACAGGGAAGGATGAACACTGAAGCTTTCTTT

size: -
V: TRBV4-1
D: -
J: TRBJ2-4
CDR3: CASSQGVAQAKNIQYF
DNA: TGCGCCAGCAGCCAAGGGGTAGCCCAAGCCAAAAACATTCAGTACTTC

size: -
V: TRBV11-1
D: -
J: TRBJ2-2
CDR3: CASSLAAAPNTGELFF
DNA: TGTGCCAGCAGCTTAGCAGCTGCGCCGAACACCGGGGAGCTGTTTTTT

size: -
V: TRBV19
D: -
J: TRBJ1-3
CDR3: CASSMQQGAGNTIYF
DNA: TGTGCCAGTAGTATGCAACAGGGCGCCGGAAACACCATATATTTT

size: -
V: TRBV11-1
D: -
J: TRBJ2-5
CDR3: CASSPGKTQYF
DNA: TGTGCCAGCAGCCCAGGAAAGACCCAGTACTTC

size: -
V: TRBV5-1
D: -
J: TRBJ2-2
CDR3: CASSPQSGWTGELFF
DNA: TGCGCCAGCAGCCCCCAATCGGGTTGGACCGGGGAGCTGTTTTTT

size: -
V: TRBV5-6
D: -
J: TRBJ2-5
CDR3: CASSWRTVSDAVQETQYF
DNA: TGTGCCAGCAGCTGGAGGACCGTCTCGGACGCCGTCCAAGAGACCCAGTACTTC

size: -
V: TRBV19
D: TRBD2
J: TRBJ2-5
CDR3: CASSNSGGETQYF
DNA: TGTGCCAGTAGTAATAGCGGGGGGGAGACCCAGTACTTC

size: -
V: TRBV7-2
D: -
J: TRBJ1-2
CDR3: CASSLTTNYGYTF
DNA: TGTGCCAGCAGCTTAACAACTAACTATGGCTACACCTTC

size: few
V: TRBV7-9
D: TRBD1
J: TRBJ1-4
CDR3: CASSKIQGARKKLFF
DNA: TGTGCCAGCAGCAAGATACAGGGGGCGCGGAAAAAACTGTTTTTT

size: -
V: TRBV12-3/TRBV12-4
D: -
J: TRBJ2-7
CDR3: CASSLGQSYEQYF
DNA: TGTGCCAGCAGTCTTGGACAGTCCTACGAGCAGTACTTC

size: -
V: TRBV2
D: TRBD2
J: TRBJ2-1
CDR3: CASSDLAGALLYNEQFF
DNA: TGTGCCAGCAGTGACCTAGCGGGGGCCCTCCTTTACAATGAGCAGTTCTTC

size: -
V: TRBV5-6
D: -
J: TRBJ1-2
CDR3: CASSGRISNGYTF
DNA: TGTGCCAGCAGCGGGAGGATATCGAATGGCTACACCTTC

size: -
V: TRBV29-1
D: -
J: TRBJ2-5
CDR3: CSVSGQFQETQYF
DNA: TGCAGCGTTTCCGGACAGTTTCAAGAGACCCAGTACTTC

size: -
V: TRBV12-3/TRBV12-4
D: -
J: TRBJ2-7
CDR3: CASSFGIAQYF
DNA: TGTGCCAGCAGTTTCGGGATAGCGCAGTACTTC

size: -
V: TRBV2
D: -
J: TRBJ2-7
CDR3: CASKFGTIAYEQYF
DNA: TGTGCCAGCAAGTTCGGGACAATAGCCTACGAGCAGTACTTC

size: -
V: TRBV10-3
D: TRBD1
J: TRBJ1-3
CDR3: CAISRTGQLSSGNTIYF
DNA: TGTGCCATCAGTAGGACGGGACAGCTTAGCTCTGGAAACACCATATATTTT

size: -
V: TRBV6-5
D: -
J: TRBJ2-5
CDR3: CASRRTEQETQYF
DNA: TGTGCCAGCAGAAGGACAGAACAAGAGACCCAGTACTTC

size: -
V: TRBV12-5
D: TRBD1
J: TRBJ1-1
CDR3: CASGSTLGQGGTEAFF
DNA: TGTGCTAGTGGTTCGACCCTAGGACAGGGAGGCACTGAAGCTTTCTTT

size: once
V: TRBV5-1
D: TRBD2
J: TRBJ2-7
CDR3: CASSLLAGTVMSYEQYF
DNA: TGCGCCAGCAGCCTACTAGCGGGAACCGTAATGTCCTACGAGCAGTACTTC

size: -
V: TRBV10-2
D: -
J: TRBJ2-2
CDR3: CASSEDLTGELFF
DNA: TGCGCCAGCAGTGAGGACTTAACCGGGGAGCTGTTTTTT

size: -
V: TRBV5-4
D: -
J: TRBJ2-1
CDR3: CASSLDRVKQFF
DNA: TGTGCCAGCAGCTTGGACAGAGTAAAGCAGTTCTTC

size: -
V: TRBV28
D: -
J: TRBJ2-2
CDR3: CASSLYGVRTGELFF
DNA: TGTGCCAGCAGTTTATACGGGGTTCGGACCGGGGAGCTGTTTTTT

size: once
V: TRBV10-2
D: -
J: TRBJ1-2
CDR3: CASYQIGTDYGYTF
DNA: TGCGCCAGTTACCAAATCGGGACTGATTATGGCTACACCTTC

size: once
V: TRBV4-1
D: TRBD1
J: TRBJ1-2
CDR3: CASSQLDRALYGYTF
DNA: TGCGCCAGCAGCCAATTGGACAGGGCCCTCTATGGCTACACCTTC

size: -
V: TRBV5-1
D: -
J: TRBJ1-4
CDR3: CASSLAGATNEKLFF
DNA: TGCGCCAGCAGCTTGGCCGGGGCAACTAATGAAAAACTGTTTTTT

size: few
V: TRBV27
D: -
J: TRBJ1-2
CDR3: CASSRQVNYGYTF
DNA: TGTGCCAGCAGTAGACAGGTTAACTATGGCTACACCTTC

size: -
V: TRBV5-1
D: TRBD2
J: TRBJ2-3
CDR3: CASSPGLAGSTDTQYF
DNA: TGCGCCAGCAGCCCCGGACTAGCGGGGTCCACAGATACGCAGTATTTT

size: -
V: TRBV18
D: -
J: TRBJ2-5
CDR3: CASSPRAGRETQYF
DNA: TGTGCCAGCTCACCACGGGCGGGCCGGGAGACCCAGTACTTC

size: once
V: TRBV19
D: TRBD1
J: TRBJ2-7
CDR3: CASSAYRGHYEQYF
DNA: TGTGCCAGTAGTGCCTACAGGGGGCACTACGAGCAGTACTTC

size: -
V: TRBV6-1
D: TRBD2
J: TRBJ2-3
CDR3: CASSEAGGADTQYF
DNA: TGTGCCAGCAGTGAAGCGGGGGGGGCAGATACGCAGTATTTT